One and the same sample provided the 2 T cell receptor beta chains below, sequenced in a study of cytomegalovirus exposure and HLA in healthy donors. The data were produced by immunoSEQ multiplex PCR, yet TCRdb's version contains in-frame clones alone and is incomplete. The sample gives some 130,000 clones, about 80% of which show up once; about 32% is in the top ten. The sequenced sample was PBMCs. The receptors derive from a man aged 25 to 45 in good health and CMV-seropositive.

V and J are TRBV10-1 and TRBJ2-1, with 8 bases lining up with TRBD2. Germline values: CDR1 WNHNN, CDR2 SYGVQD (reference sequence). Trimming removed 6 bases from V and 6 bases from J; junction bases left unmatched: 10. This CDR3 contains 15 residues. The CDR3, as DNA: TGCGCCAGCAGCCGGGGAGGGCGGGGGGTCAATGAGCAGTTCTTC. Translating gives CASSRGGRGVNEQFF.

The V call is TRBV18, the J call TRBJ1-2; D call uncertain. Trimming shortened V by 3 bases and J by 3 bases, and 11 bases separated the two germline ends. The CDR3 runs to 14 residues. In germline, CDR1 is KGHSH, CDR2 LQKENI. The CDR3 nucleotides are TGTGCCAGCTCACCCTCCGACACAGACTATGGCTACACCTTC. Amino acid sequence: CASSPSDTDYGYTF.